Below are 4 T cell receptor beta chains sequenced from a single sample in a study of blood T cell repertoires in COVID-19. Data came from immunoSEQ multiplex PCR; TCRdb stores just in-frame clones and leaves some out. The table shows roughly 140,000 clones, with around 72% occurring only once. The specimen was peripheral blood. These receptors all stem from a woman aged 60-70 years with acute or convalescent COVID-19.

The chain joins TRBV27 to TRBJ1-3; tentative D call: TRBD1 (6 bases). The germline CDR1 and CDR2 sequences are MNHEY and SMNVEV (reference sequence). The CDR3 runs to 16 residues. V was clipped by 6 bases and J by 2 bases, with 17 bases between them. The CDR3, as DNA: TGTGCCAGCAGCCAGGGACAACTCCTTGCTGGAAACACCATATATTTT. Translating gives CASSQGQLLAGNTIYF.

This clone was seen at least ten times. The V and J genes are TRBV15 and TRBJ2-7; tentatively, D is TRBD1 (5 bases). Deletions cut 5 bases from V and 3 bases from J, with 11 bases between. Germline lookup yields CDR1 LNHNV and CDR2 YYDKDF (reference sequence). The CDR3 length is 13 residues. The CDR3 sequence is CATSPLTDYEQYF. For the CDR3, the DNA is TGTGCCACCAGCCCCCTGACAGACTACGAGCAGTACTTC.

The J gene is TRBJ2-3, the V gene TRBV5-4, with TRBD2 as a possible D gene (7 bases). Germline lookup yields CDR1 SGHNT and CDR2 YYREEE (reference sequence). Trimming took 2 bases from V and 6 from J, leaving 10 bases between them. The CDR3 runs 13 residues. CDR3 in DNA: TGTGCCAGCAGCTTACGGGGGGCCGATACGCAGTATTTT. This codes for CASSLRGADTQYF. Combining the CDR3 with reference TRBV5-4 and TRBJ2-3 gives the whole variable domain ETGVTQSPTHLIKTRGQQVTLRCSSQSGHNTVSWYQQALGQGPQFIFQYYREEENGRGNFPPRFSGLQFPNYSSELNVNALELDDSALYLCASSLRGADTQYFGPGTRLTVL.

The chain couples TRBV7-2 to TRBJ2-1; D remains ambiguous. Germline lookup yields CDR1 SGHTA and CDR2 FQGNSA. The ends were cut back, 1 base at V and 1 base at J, with 8 bases in the middle. CDR3 size: 15 residues. CDR3 sequence: CASSLVARSYNEQFF. The CDR3 DNA reads as TGTGCCAGCAGCTTAGTAGCTAGGTCCTACAATGAGCAGTTCTTC. The whole variable domain, filled in from reference TRBV7-2 and TRBJ2-1, reads GAGVSQSPSNKVTEKGKDVELRCDPISGHTALYWYRQSLGQGLEFLIYFQGNSAPDKSGLPSDRFSAERTGGSVSTLTIQRTQQEDSAVYLCASSLVARSYNEQFFGPGTRLTVL.